This T cell receptor (beta chain) was found in a study of OX40 agonist ivuxolimab in advanced cancers. Study background: The dose-escalation group included hepatocellular carcinoma, melanoma, renal cell carcinoma and head and neck cancer. Of the participants, approximately 40% had some prior anti-PD-1, anti-PD-L1 or anti-CTLA-4 therapy, which was allowed. Overall study findings and caveats: At 0.1 to 3.0 mg/kg and by week 6, CD4+ and CD8+ T cells in the blood had expanded clonally.

TCRdb's copy holds only in-frame clones and misses some; the assay was immunoSEQ multiplex PCR. The data hold roughly 50,000 clones, with over 80% observed a single time. Samples were taken at baseline and on day 1 of cycles 4 and 7. Points on this clone: The antigen remains unidentified.

This clonotype originated in an adult with an advanced solid tumor such as melanoma, head and neck, liver or kidney cancer. The material sequenced was CD4+ or CD8+ T cells sorted from blood, taken in a trial of the OX40 agonist ivuxolimab.

The CDR3 is CASSLAGVGSPLHF. The CDR3 DNA sequence: TGTGCCAGCAGCTTGGCTGGGGTCGGGTCACCCCTCCACTTT. The chain employs TRBV5-6 and TRBJ1-6; D gene uncertain. This CDR3 contains 14 residues. Germline CDR1 SGHDT, CDR2 YYEEEE. V was clipped by 0 bases and J by 10 bases, with 11 bases between them.